This is a list of T cell receptor beta chains from one sample in a study of identifying expanded T cells in peripheral blood. Clones were read by immunoSEQ multiplex PCR, and TCRdb kept only the in-frame ones, dropping some. The sample lists approximately 100,000 clones; 88% were seen once. The sequencing sample was made of blood. The receptors were sampled from a person aged 18 to 70 in good health. Both conserved end residues are part of each CDR3. The order of the fields is D gene, CDR3 length, V gene, J gene, clone size, CDR3 protein, CDR3 DNA. D genes are given only for firm matches. Only some rows state a clone size, as once, few, many or a class for expanded clones.

>TRBD2|14|TRBV6-6|TRBJ2-3|NA
CASSQAGTTDTQYF
TGTGCCAGCAGTCAAGCGGGAACCACAGATACGCAGTATTTT
>TRBD1|13|TRBV6-5|TRBJ1-6|NA
CASSPGQLPPLHF
TGTGCCAGCAGCCCGGGACAGTTACCACCCCTCCACTTT
>TRBD2|15|TRBV7-2|TRBJ2-5|NA
CASSSGTSGRKTQYF
TGTGCCAGCAGCTCGGGGACTAGCGGGAGGAAGACCCAGTACTTC
>TRBD2|19|TRBV5-1|TRBJ2-3|NA
CASSLASLTSGGLSDTQYF
TGCGCCAGCAGCTTGGCTAGCTTGACTAGCGGGGGTCTTTCAGATACGCAGTATTTT
>NA|14|TRBV11-2|TRBJ2-4|NA
CASSLQGAKNIQYF
TGTGCCAGCAGCTTACAGGGGGCCAAAAACATTCAGTACTTC
>TRBD1|13|TRBV5-3|TRBJ1-1|NA
CARSWQGDTEAFF
TGTGCCAGAAGCTGGCAGGGGGACACTGAAGCTTTCTTT
>TRBD1|13|TRBV11-2|TRBJ1-2|NA
CANDREGNYGYTF
TGTGCCAACGACAGGGAGGGAAACTATGGCTACACCTTC
>TRBD2|16|TRBV15|TRBJ2-1|NA
CATSRVGLAGINEQFF
TGTGCCACCAGCAGAGTAGGGCTAGCGGGGATCAATGAGCAGTTCTTC
>TRBD1|14|TRBV2|TRBJ2-5|NA
CASRPGQASETQYF
TGTGCCAGCAGACCCGGACAGGCCTCCGAGACCCAGTACTTC
>NA|15|TRBV11-2|TRBJ1-1|NA
CASSLGLPGHTEAFF
TGTGCCAGCAGCTTAGGACTTCCAGGGCACACTGAAGCTTTCTTT
>TRBD2|15|TRBV6-5|TRBJ2-1|NA
CASSPGTSGNNEQFF
TGTGCCAGCAGTCCAGGGACTAGCGGGAACAATGAGCAGTTCTTC
>TRBD1|19|TRBV28|TRBJ2-6|NA
CASSLPPGQGFAGANVLTF
TGTGCCAGCAGTTTACCCCCCGGACAGGGGTTTGCCGGGGCCAACGTCCTGACTTTC
>NA|14|TRBV15|TRBJ1-2|NA
CATSPRGDRYGYTF
TGTGCCACCAGCCCTCGGGGGGATCGCTATGGCTACACCTTC
>NA|13|TRBV5-1|TRBJ2-7|NA
CASSQRGGYEQYF
TGCGCCAGCAGCCAACGTGGGGGCTACGAGCAGTACTTC
>NA|14|TRBV4-1|TRBJ2-5|NA
CASSLKRVGETQYF
TGCGCCAGCAGCCTCAAGAGGGTGGGAGAGACCCAGTACTTC
>NA|14|TRBV7-9|TRBJ1-2|NA
CASSHSLALGGYTF
TGTGCCAGCAGCCATTCATTGGCCCTAGGCGGCTACACCTTC
>TRBD2|14|TRBV2|TRBJ2-7|NA
CASSGGSGSYEQYF
TGTGCCAGCAGTGGCGGTAGCGGGAGCTACGAGCAGTACTTC
>NA|13|TRBV21-1|TRBJ1-2|NA
CASSKERGGGHTF
TGTGCCAGCAGCAAAGAAAGAGGGGGGGGCCACACCTTC
>NA|15|TRBV7-3|TRBJ2-1|NA
CASSLGPIANNEQFF
TGTGCCAGCAGCTTGGGCCCAATCGCTAACAATGAGCAGTTCTTC
>NA|15|TRBV6-6|TRBJ1-2|NA
CASSSRDRFFHGYTF
TGTGCCAGCAGTTCTCGAGACAGGTTTTTTCATGGCTACACCTTC
>TRBD2|16|TRBV5-4|TRBJ2-5|NA
CASSPVASGLQETQYF
TGTGCCAGCAGCCCCGTGGCTAGCGGATTACAAGAGACCCAGTACTTC
>NA|13|TRBV7-3|TRBJ2-5|few
CASSDSRGETQYF
TGTGCCAGCAGCGATTCGAGGGGGGAGACCCAGTACTTC
>TRBD1|14|TRBV5-1|TRBJ2-3|NA
CASILDRATDTQYF
TGCGCCAGCATCCTGGACAGGGCGACAGATACGCAGTATTTT
>NA|16|TRBV11-2|TRBJ2-1|once
CASSLRLAGGYNEQFF
TGTGCCAGCAGCTTAAGGCTAGCTGGGGGGTACAATGAGCAGTTCTTC
>NA|13|TRBV28|TRBJ2-7|NA
CASSLGRFYEQYF
TGTGCCAGCAGCCTGGGACGGTTCTACGAGCAGTACTTC
>NA|13|TRBV29-1|TRBJ2-2|NA
CANSPSSTGELFF
TGCGCCAATAGCCCCAGTTCCACCGGGGAGCTGTTTTTT
>NA|14|TRBV4-2|TRBJ1-2|NA
CASSRSLQADGYTF
TGTGCCAGCAGCCGAAGTCTTCAGGCAGATGGCTACACCTTC